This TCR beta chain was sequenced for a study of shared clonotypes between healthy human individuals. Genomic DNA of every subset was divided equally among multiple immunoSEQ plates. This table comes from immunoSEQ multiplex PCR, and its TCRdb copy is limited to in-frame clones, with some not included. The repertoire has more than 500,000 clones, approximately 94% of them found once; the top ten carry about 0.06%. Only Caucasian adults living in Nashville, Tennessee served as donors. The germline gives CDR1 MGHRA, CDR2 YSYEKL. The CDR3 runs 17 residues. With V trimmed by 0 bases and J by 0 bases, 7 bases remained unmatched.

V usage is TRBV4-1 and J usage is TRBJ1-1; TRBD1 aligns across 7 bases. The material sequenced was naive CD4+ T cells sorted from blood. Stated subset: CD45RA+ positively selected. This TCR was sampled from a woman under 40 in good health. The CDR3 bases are TGCGCCAGCAGCCAAGACATCAACAGGGGTCTGAACACTGAAGCTTTCTTT. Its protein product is CASSQDINRGLNTEAFF.